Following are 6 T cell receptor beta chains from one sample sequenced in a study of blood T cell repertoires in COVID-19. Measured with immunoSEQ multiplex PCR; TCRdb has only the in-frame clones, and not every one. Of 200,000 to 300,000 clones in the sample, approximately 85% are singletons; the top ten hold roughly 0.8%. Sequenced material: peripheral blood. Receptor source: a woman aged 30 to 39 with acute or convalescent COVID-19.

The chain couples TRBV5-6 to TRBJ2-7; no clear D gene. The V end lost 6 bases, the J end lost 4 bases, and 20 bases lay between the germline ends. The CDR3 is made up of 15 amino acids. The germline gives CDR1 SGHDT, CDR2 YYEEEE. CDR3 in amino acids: CASTPNRGGFYEQYF. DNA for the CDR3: TGTGCCAGCACTCCGAATCGTGGCGGATTTTACGAGCAGTACTTC.

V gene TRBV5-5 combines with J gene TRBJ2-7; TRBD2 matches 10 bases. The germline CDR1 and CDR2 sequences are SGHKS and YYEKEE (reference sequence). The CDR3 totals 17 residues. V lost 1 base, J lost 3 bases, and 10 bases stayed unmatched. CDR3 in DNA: TGTGCCAGCAGCTTGATGCCCCTCGGGACTAGCGTCTACGAGCAGTACTTC. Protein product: CASSLMPLGTSVYEQYF.

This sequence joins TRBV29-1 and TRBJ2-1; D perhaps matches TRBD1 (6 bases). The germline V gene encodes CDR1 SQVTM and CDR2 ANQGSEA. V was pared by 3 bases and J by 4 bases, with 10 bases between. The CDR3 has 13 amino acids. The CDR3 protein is CSVEDGTYNEQFF. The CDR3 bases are TGCAGCGTTGAGGATGGGACATACAATGAGCAGTTCTTC.

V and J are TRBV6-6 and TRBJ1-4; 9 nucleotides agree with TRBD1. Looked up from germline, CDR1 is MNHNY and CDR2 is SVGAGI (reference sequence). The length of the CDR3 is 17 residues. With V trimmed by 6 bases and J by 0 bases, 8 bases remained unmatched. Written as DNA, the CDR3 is TGTGCCAGCAGCCGAAAGGGACAGGGTGCAACTAATGAAAAACTGTTTTTT. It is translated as CASSRKGQGATNEKLFF.

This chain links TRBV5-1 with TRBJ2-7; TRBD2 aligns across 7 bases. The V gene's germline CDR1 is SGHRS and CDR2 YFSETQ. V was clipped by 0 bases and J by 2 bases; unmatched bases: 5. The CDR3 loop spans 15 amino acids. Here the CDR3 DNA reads TGCGCCAGCAGCTTGGGTGGCGGGAGACCCTACGAGCAGTACTTC. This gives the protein CASSLGGGRPYEQYF.

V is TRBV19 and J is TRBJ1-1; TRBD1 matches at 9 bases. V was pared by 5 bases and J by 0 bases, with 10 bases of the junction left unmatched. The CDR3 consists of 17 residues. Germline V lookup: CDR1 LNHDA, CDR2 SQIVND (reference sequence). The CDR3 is CASSSPGQGGMNTEAFF. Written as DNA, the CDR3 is TGTGCCAGTAGTTCTCCGGGACAGGGTGGGATGAACACTGAAGCTTTCTTT.